This T cell receptor beta chain appears in the sequencing data of a study of T cells in Graves' hyperthyroidism and ophthalmopathy. This clonotype was recorded only once. Germline V CDR1 and CDR2: LNHNV, YYDKDF (reference sequence). Losses at the gene ends were 0 bases for V and 4 bases for J; bases not matched to a gene: 8. This CDR3 has 17 residues. Researchers took RNA transcripts and amplified the TCR beta CDR3 regions from them. The primer set for the first-round RT-PCR of the TCR CDR3 was HTBI. Using its own MiXCR run on the multiplex PCR reads, TCRdb lists one record per CDR3 protein. This table has roughly 200,000 distinct CDR3 sequences, approximately 20% appearing once.

The TCR comes from a man aged 40-49 years with Graves' hyperthyroidism. V is TRBV15 and J is TRBJ2-7; 11 bases map to TRBD1. The sample consisted of blood. The CDR3 coding sequence is TGTGCCACCAGCAGAGATGAGGAGGACAGGGGGCCATACGAGCAGTACTTC. It specifies CATSRDEEDRGPYEQYF.